This is a list of T cell receptor beta chains from one sample in a study of cytomegalovirus exposure and HLA in healthy donors. Assay: immunoSEQ multiplex PCR; the TCRdb copy retains only in-frame clones and omits some. The sample has about 94,000 clones, about 8% seen once. Specimen: PBMCs. These receptors came from a man aged 50-60 years in good health and CMV-seronegative. Both conserved end residues are part of each CDR3. The D gene is left open where the match is weak. Size tells how often a clone was seen (once, few, many) or the class of an expanded clone, and some rows leave it out.

v_gene,d_gene,abundance,j_gene,CDR3aa,CDR3nt
TRBV2,.,few,TRBJ2-2,CASRRLSNTGELFF,TGTGCCAGCAGGAGACTTTCGAACACCGGGGAGCTGTTTTTT
TRBV19,.,.,TRBJ1-1,CASSIAGSGVWTEAFF,TGTGCCAGTAGTATTGCCGGTTCAGGGGTCTGGACTGAAGCTTTCTTT
TRBV6-5,TRBD1,.,TRBJ2-6,CASSPGTGGANVLTF,TGTGCCAGCAGTCCAGGGACAGGTGGGGCCAACGTCCTGACTTTC
TRBV6-1,.,.,TRBJ2-2,CASSNLAGSRGELFF,TGTGCCAGCAGTAACCTCGCGGGCAGTCGGGGGGAGCTGTTTTTT
TRBV4-3,TRBD2,few,TRBJ2-1,CASSLALAGVGHNEQFF,TGCGCCAGCAGCCTGGCCTTAGCGGGAGTCGGCCACAATGAGCAGTTCTTC
TRBV28,.,.,TRBJ1-6,CASSSSTSNNSPLHF,TGTGCCAGCAGTTCCTCCACTTCTAACAATTCACCCCTCCACTTT
TRBV5-1,.,.,TRBJ2-7,CASSFGLTGHYEQYF,TGCGCCAGCAGCTTTGGGTTGACAGGACACTACGAGCAGTACTTC
TRBV2,.,few,TRBJ2-5,CASSVNPGLAETQYF,TGTGCCAGCAGTGTAAACCCCGGGCTAGCAGAGACCCAGTACTTC
TRBV14,TRBD2,few,TRBJ2-2,CASSQDWGLAGSNTGELFF,TGTGCCAGCAGCCAAGATTGGGGGCTAGCGGGCTCGAACACCGGGGAGCTGTTTTTT
TRBV5-1,.,.,TRBJ1-6,CASSWESAYNSPLHF,TGCGCCAGCAGCTGGGAGAGCGCCTATAATTCACCCCTCCACTTT
TRBV5-1,.,few,TRBJ2-1,CASSLEGPGDEQFF,TGCGCCAGCAGCTTGGAGGGGCCGGGGGATGAGCAGTTCTTC
TRBV12-2,.,.,TRBJ1-2,CASRLARADISGCTGEPNGYTF,TGTGCAAGTCGCTTAGCGCGCGCAGATATCAGTGGATGCACAGGGGAACCCAATGGCTACACCTTC
TRBV9,.,few,TRBJ1-2,CASSLQGVDYGYTF,TGTGCCAGCAGCTTACAGGGAGTTGACTATGGCTACACCTTC
TRBV7-9,.,few,TRBJ2-7,CASSFVSYEQYF,TGTGCCAGCAGCTTTGTCAGCTACGAGCAGTACTTC
TRBV18,TRBD1,few,TRBJ2-7,CASSPNQQGAHDEQYF,TGTGCCAGCTCACCAAACCAACAGGGGGCGCACGACGAGCAGTACTTC
TRBV28,TRBD1,few,TRBJ1-1,CASPGQGEAFF,TGTGCCAGCCCCGGACAGGGGGAAGCTTTCTTT
TRBV27,.,few,TRBJ1-1,CASSYSTNTEAFF,TGTGCCAGCAGTTACAGCACCAACACTGAAGCTTTCTTT
TRBV4-1,TRBD1,few,TRBJ1-1,CASSQVGQGNTEAFF,TGCGCCAGCAGCCAAGTGGGACAGGGGAACACTGAAGCTTTCTTT
TRBV18,TRBD1,few,TRBJ2-5,CASSPTGQNIGETQYF,TGTGCCAGCTCACCTACGGGACAGAATATCGGCGAGACCCAGTACTTC
TRBV30,TRBD2,few,TRBJ2-7,CAWSGGGSSYEQYF,TGTGCCTGGAGTGGGGGGGGGAGCTCCTACGAGCAGTACTTC
TRBV7-2,.,few,TRBJ2-3,CASSQTRYTDTQYF,TGTGCCAGCAGTCAAACAAGATACACAGATACGCAGTATTTT
TRBV15,.,.,TRBJ2-7,CATSRWGDEQYF,TGTGCCACCAGCAGGTGGGGGGACGAGCAGTACTTC
TRBV10-3,TRBD1,few,TRBJ1-2,CAISGAPGQGYGYTF,TGTGCCATCAGTGGGGCACCGGGACAGGGTTATGGCTACACCTTC
TRBV11-2,TRBD2,few,TRBJ2-5,CASSSGGFSGEETQYF,TGTGCCAGCAGCTCTGGTGGTTTTAGCGGGGAAGAGACCCAGTACTTC
TRBV19,TRBD1,.,TRBJ1-1,CASSSPGGSEAFF,TGTGCCAGTAGTTCGCCAGGGGGCTCTGAAGCTTTCTTT
TRBV5-4,TRBD1,few,TRBJ2-5,CASSLDRGRLGETQYF,TGTGCCAGCAGCTTGGACAGGGGCAGGTTAGGAGAGACCCAGTACTTC
TRBV11-2,TRBD2,.,TRBJ2-3,CASRLVGLANTDTQYF,TGTGCCAGCAGGCTTGTAGGACTAGCCAACACAGATACGCAGTATTTT
TRBV7-2,TRBD2,.,TRBJ2-7,CASSLQPPGLAGDYEQYF,TGTGCCAGCAGCTTACAACCTCCGGGACTAGCGGGAGACTACGAGCAGTACTTC
TRBV6-6,.,.,TRBJ1-6,CASSYSLTRDNSPLHF,TGTGCCAGCAGTTACTCTTTAACCAGGGATAATTCACCCCTCCACTTT
TRBV18,.,few,TRBJ2-3,CASSPRRQVGTDTQYF,TGTGCCAGCTCACCGCGGCGACAGGTCGGAACAGATACGCAGTATTTT
TRBV5-1,TRBD1,.,TRBJ2-4,CASKEDRGNSIQYF,TGCGCCAGCAAGGAGGACAGGGGTAATAGCATTCAGTACTTC
TRBV28,.,few,TRBJ2-7,CASSQVGKDNYEQYF,TGTGCCAGCAGTCAAGTCGGGAAAGATAATTACGAGCAGTACTTC
TRBV4-2,TRBD2,few,TRBJ2-7,CASSQSPGGARNLYEQYF,TGTGCCAGCAGCCAATCCCCGGGGGGGGCCAGAAATTTATACGAGCAGTACTTC
TRBV15,.,few,TRBJ1-2,CATSERVDTNYGYTF,TGTGCCACCAGCGAAAGGGTGGACACTAACTATGGCTACACCTTC
TRBV5-4,TRBD2,few,TRBJ2-7,CASSLYTSGSAYEQYF,TGTGCCAGCAGCTTGTATACTAGCGGGAGTGCGTACGAGCAGTACTTC
TRBV4-1,.,few,TRBJ1-5,CASSRGWWGQWNGPQHF,TGCGCCAGCAGCCGAGGATGGTGGGGGCAATGGAATGGGCCCCAGCATTTT
TRBV6-6,.,.,TRBJ1-1,CASSYLQGTEAFF,TGTGCCAGCAGTTACCTTCAGGGGACTGAAGCTTTCTTT
TRBV29-1,.,.,TRBJ1-2,CSVEDLARAGYGYTF,TGCAGCGTTGAAGATTTGGCCAGGGCCGGCTATGGCTACACCTTC
TRBV11-3,.,few,TRBJ1-1,CASSSAPDSKAFF,TGTGCCAGCAGCTCAGCCCCCGACTCGAAAGCTTTCTTT
TRBV5-1,TRBD2,.,TRBJ2-3,CASSWGSGGTDTQYF,TGCGCCAGCAGTTGGGGTAGCGGGGGAACAGATACGCAGTATTTT
TRBV9,.,.,TRBJ2-1,CASSVLAGTWEQFF,TGTGCCAGCAGCGTGCTGGCCGGGACTTGGGAGCAGTTCTTC
TRBV7-9,TRBD1,.,TRBJ1-3,CASRPGQAENTIYF,TGTGCCAGCCGACCGGGACAGGCGGAAAACACCATATATTTT
TRBV7-6,.,.,TRBJ1-3,CASSPSSGNTIYF,TGTGCCAGCAGCCCCTCCTCTGGAAACACCATATATTTT
TRBV14,.,few,TRBJ1-3,CASSQVAGGSGNTIYF,TGTGCCAGCAGCCAAGTTGCCGGAGGCTCTGGAAACACCATATATTTT
TRBV4-1,TRBD2,.,TRBJ2-1,CASSQELGLASYNEQFF,TGCGCCAGCAGCCAAGAGTTGGGACTAGCGTCTTACAATGAGCAGTTCTTC
TRBV5-6,TRBD1,few,TRBJ1-3,CASSGRQGVYSGNTIYF,TGTGCCAGCAGCGGGCGACAGGGGGTGTACTCTGGAAACACCATATATTTT
TRBV5-5,TRBD1,.,TRBJ1-1,CASSSTGVTEAFF,TGTGCCAGCAGCTCGACAGGGGTCACCGAAGCTTTCTTT
TRBV28,TRBD2,few,TRBJ2-7,CASSPSGPYEQYF,TGTGCCAGCAGCCCTAGCGGTCCCTACGAGCAGTACTTC